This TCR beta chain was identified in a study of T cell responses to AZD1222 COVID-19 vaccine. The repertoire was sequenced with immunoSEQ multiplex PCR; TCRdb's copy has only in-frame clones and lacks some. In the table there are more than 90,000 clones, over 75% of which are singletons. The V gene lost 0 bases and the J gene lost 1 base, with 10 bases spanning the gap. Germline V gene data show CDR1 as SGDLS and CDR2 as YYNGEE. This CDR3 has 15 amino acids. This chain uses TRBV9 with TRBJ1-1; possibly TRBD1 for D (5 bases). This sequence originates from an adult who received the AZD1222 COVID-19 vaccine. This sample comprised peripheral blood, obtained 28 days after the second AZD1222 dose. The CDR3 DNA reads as TGTGCCAGCAGCGTAGCTGGGGCTCAGAACACTGAAGCTTTCTTT. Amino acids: CASSVAGAQNTEAFF.